This TCR beta chain stems from a study of persistence of HIV-infected CD4 T cells. V lost 0 bases and J lost 7; bases outside the gene matches: 4. The germline V gene encodes CDR1 MNHNS and CDR2 SASEGT. The CDR3 is 16 amino acids. The immunoSEQ assay was version 4, run in survey mode. TCRdb keeps only in-frame clones here, not all; method: immunoSEQ multiplex PCR. The table includes roughly 35,000 clones, 80% to 90% detected once. This nonspecific control used anti-CD3/anti-CD28 bead stimulation of CD4+ T cells. Sorting of responding CD4+ T cells relied on upregulated CD40 ligand together with CD69. The table lists this clone with a few counts. Its antigen remains unknown.

The source material was CD4+ T cells sorted from PBMCs after approximately 19-hour stimulation, sampled from a patient who received antiretroviral therapy. The chain is built from TRBV6-1 and TRBJ2-1, with 12 positions matching TRBD2. The receptor was isolated from an adult man with HIV who was CMV-seropositive. CDR3 sequence reads: CASSEALAGGKNEQFF. The CDR3 nucleotides read TGTGCCAGCAGTGAAGCCCTAGCGGGGGGGAAGAATGAGCAGTTCTTC.